These 2 T cell receptor beta chains share one sample of origin, sequenced in a study of chemoradiotherapy in HPV16-positive cancers. Measured with immunoSEQ multiplex PCR; TCRdb has only the in-frame clones, and not every one. In the table there are around 30,000 clones, roughly nine tenths of which are singletons. Sequenced material: blood, taken from a patient who underwent chemoradiotherapy. The receptors were gathered from a human donor with HPV-associated anogenital cancer.

Points on this clone: One junction end does not reproduce the germline sequence, and a read error may be involved. The chain recombines TRBV6-1 with TRBJ2-6; weak D call: TRBD1 (5 bases). Germline CDR1 is MNHNS and CDR2 is SASEGT. The CDR3 covers 14 residues. The CDR3 DNA sequence: TGTGCCAGCAGAGAAGGGGCAGGGGCCAACGTCCTGACTTTC. The encoded protein is CASREGAGANVLTF.

This chain connects TRBV7-2 to TRBJ2-5; 7 bases match TRBD1. This CDR3 comprises 14 residues. CDR1 is SGHTA, CDR2 FQGNSA, per germline. Germline trimming cut 5 bases from V and 2 bases from J; bases unmatched to any gene: 5. In DNA form, the CDR3 reads TGTGCCAGCAGCCCCCGACAGGGACAAGAGACCCAGTACTTC. Residues: CASSPRQGQETQYF.